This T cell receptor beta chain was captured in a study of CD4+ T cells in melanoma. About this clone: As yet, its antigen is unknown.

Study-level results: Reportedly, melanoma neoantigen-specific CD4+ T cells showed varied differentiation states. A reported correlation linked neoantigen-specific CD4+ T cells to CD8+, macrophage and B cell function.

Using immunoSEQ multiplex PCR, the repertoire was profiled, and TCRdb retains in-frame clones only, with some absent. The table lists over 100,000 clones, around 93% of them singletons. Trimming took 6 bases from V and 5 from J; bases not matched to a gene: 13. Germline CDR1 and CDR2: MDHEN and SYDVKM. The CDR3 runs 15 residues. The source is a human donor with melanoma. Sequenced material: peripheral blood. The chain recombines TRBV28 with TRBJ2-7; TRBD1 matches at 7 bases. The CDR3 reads CASSIGQGVFDEQYF. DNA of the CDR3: TGTGCCAGCAGCATAGGGCAGGGGGTTTTCGACGAGCAGTACTTC.